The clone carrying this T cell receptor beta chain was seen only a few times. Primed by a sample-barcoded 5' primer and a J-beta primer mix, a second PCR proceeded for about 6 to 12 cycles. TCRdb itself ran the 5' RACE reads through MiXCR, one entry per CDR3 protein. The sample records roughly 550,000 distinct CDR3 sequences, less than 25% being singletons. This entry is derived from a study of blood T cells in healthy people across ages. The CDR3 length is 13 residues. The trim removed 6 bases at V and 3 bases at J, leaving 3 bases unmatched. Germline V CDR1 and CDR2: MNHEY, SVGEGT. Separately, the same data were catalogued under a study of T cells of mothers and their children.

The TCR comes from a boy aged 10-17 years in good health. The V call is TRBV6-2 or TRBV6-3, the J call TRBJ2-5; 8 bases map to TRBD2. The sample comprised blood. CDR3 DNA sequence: TGTGCCAGCAGCCAGACTAGCGAAGAGACCCAGTACTTC. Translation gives CASSQTSEETQYF.